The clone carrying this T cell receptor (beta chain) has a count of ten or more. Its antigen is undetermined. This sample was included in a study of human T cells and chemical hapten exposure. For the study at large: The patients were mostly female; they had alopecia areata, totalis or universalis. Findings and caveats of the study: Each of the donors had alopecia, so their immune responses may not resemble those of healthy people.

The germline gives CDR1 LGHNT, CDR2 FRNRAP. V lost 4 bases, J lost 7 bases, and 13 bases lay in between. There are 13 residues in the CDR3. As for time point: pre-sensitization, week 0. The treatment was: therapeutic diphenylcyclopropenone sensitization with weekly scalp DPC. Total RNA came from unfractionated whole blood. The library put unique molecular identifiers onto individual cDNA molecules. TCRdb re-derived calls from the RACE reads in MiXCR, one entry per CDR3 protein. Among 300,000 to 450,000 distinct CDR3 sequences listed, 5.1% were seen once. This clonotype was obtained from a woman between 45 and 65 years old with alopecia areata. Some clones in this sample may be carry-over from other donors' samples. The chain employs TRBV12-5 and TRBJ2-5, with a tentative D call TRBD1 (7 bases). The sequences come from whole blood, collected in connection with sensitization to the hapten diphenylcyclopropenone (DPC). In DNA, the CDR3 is TGTGCTAGTGGTTGGGGGGACAGCGGGACCCAGTACTTC. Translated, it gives CASGWGDSGTQYF.